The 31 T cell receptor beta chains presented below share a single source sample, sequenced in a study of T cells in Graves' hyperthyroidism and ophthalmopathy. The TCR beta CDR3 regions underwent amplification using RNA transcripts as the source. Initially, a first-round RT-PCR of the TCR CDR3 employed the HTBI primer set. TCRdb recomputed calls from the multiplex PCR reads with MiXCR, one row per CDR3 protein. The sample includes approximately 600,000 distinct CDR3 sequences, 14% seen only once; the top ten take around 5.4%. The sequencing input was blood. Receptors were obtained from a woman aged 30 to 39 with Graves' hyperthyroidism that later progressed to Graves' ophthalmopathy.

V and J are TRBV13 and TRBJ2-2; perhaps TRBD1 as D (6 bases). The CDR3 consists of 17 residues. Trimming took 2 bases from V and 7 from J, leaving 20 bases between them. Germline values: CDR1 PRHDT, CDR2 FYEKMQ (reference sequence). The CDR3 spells CASSLLSATGWSGELFF. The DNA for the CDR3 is TGTGCCAGCAGCTTATTGTCTGCTACAGGGTGGAGCGGGGAGCTGTTTTTT.

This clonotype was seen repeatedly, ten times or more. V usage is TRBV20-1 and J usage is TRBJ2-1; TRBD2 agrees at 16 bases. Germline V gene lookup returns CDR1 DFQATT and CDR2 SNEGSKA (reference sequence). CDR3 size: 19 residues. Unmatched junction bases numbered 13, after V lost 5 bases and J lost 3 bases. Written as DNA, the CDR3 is TGCAGTGCTCGATTGGGACTAGCGGGAGGGGCTGGCGGCTACAATGAGCAGTTCTTC. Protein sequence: CSARLGLAGGAGGYNEQFF.

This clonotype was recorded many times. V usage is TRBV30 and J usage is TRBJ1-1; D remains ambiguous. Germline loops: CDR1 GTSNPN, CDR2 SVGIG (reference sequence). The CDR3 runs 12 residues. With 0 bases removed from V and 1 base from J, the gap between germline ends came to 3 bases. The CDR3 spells CAWSVWNTEAFF. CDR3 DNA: TGTGCCTGGAGTGTTTGGAACACTGAAGCTTTCTTT.

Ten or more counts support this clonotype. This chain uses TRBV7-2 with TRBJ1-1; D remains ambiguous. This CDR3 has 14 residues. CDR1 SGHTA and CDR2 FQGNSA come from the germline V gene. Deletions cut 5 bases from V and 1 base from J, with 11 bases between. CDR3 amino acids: CASSRGDANTEAFF. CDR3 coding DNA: TGTGCCAGCAGCCGCGGGGATGCGAACACTGAAGCTTTCTTT.

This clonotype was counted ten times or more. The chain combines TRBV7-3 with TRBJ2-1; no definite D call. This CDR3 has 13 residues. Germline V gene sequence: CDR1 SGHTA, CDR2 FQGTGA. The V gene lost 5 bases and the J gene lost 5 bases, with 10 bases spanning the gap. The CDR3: CASSRYQDNEQFF. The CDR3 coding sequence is TGTGCCAGCAGCAGATACCAAGACAATGAGCAGTTCTTC.

CDR3 amino acids: CASGARRMYEQYF. In DNA, the CDR3 is TGTGCCAGCGGGGCGAGACGGATGTACGAGCAGTACTTC. The chain is built from TRBV6-1 and TRBJ2-7; TRBD1 is a possible D gene (5 bases). Germline V gives CDR1 MNHNS, CDR2 SASEGT. The CDR3 runs to 13 residues. Trimming took 8 bases from V and 4 from J, leaving 15 bases between them.

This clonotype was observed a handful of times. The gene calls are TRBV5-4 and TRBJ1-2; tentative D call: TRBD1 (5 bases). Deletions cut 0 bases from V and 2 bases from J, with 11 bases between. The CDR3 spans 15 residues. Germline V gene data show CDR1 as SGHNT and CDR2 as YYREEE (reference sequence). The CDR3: CASSLEGTVNYGYTF. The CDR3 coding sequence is TGTGCCAGCAGCTTGGAAGGGACCGTCAACTATGGCTACACCTTC.

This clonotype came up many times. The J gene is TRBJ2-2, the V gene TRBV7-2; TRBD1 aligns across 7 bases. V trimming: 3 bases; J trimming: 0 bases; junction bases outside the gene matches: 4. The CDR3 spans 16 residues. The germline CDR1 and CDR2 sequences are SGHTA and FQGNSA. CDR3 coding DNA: TGTGCCAGCAGCTTGAGACAGGGAACGAACACCGGGGAGCTGTTTTTT. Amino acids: CASSLRQGTNTGELFF.

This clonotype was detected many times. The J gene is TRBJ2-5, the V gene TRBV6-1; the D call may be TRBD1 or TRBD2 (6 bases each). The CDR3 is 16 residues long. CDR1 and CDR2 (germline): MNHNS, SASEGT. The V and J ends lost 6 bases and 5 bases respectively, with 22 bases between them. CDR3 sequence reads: CASRKGGRMRMETQYF. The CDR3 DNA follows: TGTGCCAGCAGGAAAGGGGGGAGGATGCGAATGGAGACCCAGTACTTC.

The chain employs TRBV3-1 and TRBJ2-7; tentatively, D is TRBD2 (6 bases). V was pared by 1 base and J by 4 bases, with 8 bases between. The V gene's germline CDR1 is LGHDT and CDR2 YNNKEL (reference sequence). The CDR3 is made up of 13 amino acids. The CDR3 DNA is TGTGCCAGCAGCCAAGGAGGGAGGTACGAGCAGTACTTC. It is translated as CASSQGGRYEQYF.

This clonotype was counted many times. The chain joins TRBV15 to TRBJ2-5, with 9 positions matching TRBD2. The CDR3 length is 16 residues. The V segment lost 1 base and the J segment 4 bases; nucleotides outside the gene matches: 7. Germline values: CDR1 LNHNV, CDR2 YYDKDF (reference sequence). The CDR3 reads CATSRGTSATGETQYF. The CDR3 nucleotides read TGTGCCACCAGCAGAGGGACTAGCGCTACGGGAGAGACCCAGTACTTC.

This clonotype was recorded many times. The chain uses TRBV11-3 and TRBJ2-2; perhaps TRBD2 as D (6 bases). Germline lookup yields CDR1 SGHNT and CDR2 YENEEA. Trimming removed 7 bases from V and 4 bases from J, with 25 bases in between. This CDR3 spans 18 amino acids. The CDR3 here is CASNNEGTPTDGTGELFF. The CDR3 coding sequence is TGTGCCAGCAACAACGAGGGGACTCCTACGGACGGCACCGGGGAGCTGTTTTTT.

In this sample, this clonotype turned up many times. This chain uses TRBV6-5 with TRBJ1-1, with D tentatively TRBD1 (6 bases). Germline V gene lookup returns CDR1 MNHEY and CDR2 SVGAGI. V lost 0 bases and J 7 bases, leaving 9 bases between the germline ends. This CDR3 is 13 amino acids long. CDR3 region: CASSYSRGHEAFF. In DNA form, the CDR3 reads TGTGCCAGCAGTTACTCGCGGGGGCATGAAGCTTTCTTT.

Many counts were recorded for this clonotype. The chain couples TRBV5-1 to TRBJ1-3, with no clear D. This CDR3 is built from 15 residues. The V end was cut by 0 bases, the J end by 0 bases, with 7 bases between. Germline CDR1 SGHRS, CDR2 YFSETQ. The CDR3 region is CASSLGADSGNTIYF. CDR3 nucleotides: TGCGCCAGCAGCTTGGGAGCGGACTCTGGAAACACCATATATTTT. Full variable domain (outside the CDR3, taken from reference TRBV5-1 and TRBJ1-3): KAGVTQTPRYLIKTRGQQVTLSCSPISGHRSVSWYQQTPGQGLQFLFEYFSETQRNKGNFPGRFSGRQFSNSRSEMNVSTLELGDSALYLCASSLGADSGNTIYFGEGSWLTVV.

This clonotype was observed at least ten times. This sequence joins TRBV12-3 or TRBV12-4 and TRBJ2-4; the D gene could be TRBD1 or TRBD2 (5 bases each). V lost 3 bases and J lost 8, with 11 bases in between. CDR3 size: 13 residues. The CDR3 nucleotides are TGTGCCAGCAGTTTGGGAGAAGGGGACATTCAGTACTTC. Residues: CASSLGEGDIQYF.

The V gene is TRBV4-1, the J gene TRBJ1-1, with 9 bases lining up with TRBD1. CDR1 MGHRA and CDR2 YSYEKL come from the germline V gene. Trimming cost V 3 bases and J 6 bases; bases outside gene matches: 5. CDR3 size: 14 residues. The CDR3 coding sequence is TGCGCCAGCAGCCAGGAACAGGGGGCATCTGAAGCTTTCTTT. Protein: CASSQEQGASEAFF.

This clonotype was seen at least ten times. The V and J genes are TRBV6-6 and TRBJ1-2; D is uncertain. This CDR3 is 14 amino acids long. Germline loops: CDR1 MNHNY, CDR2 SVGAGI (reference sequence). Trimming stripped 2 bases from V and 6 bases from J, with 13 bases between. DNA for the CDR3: TGTGCCAGCAGTTACGGGCGGGCCCTGGATGGCTACACCTTC. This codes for CASSYGRALDGYTF.

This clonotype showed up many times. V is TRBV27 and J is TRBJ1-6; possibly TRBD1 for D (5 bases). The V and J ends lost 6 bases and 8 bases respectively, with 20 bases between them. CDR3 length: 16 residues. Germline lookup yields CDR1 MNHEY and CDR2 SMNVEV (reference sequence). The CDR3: CASSPSGLTPDSPLHF. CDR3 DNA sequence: TGTGCCAGCAGCCCGTCGGGGCTAACCCCAGATTCACCCCTCCACTTT.

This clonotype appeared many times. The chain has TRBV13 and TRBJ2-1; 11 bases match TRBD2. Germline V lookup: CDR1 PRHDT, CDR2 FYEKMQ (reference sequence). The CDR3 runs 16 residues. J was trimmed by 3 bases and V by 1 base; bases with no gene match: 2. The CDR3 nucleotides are TGTGCCAGCAGCTTAGATGGGACTAGCGGCTACAATGAGCAGTTCTTC. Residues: CASSLDGTSGYNEQFF.

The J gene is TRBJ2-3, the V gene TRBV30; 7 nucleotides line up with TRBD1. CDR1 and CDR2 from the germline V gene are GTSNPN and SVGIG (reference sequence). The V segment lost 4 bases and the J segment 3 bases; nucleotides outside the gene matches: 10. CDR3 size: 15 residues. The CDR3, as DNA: TGTGCCTGGACCCTCTTCAGGGGGAGTACAGATACGCAGTATTTT. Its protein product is CAWTLFRGSTDTQYF. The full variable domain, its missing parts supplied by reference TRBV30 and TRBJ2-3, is SQTIHQWPATLVQPVGSPLSLECTVEGTSNPNLYWYRQAAGRGLQLLFYSVGIGQISSEVPQNLSASRPQDRQFILSSKKLLLSDSGFYLCAWTLFRGSTDTQYFGPGTRLTVL.

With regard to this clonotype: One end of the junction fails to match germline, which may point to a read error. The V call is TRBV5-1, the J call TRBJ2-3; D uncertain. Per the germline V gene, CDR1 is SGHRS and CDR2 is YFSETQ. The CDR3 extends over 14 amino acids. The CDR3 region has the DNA TGCGCCAGCAGCTTGGGGCCAGTAGGAGATAAGCAGTATTTT. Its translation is CASSLGPVGDKQYF.

The CDR3 region is CSARDQTLGEKLFF. Written as DNA, the CDR3 is TGCAGTGCTAGAGATCAGACACTTGGTGAAAAACTGTTTTTT. The chain has TRBV20-1 and TRBJ1-4; no clear D. Germline assignment: CDR1 DFQATT and CDR2 SNEGSKA (reference sequence). V lost 0 bases and J 7 bases, leaving 12 bases between the germline ends. CDR3 size: 14 residues.

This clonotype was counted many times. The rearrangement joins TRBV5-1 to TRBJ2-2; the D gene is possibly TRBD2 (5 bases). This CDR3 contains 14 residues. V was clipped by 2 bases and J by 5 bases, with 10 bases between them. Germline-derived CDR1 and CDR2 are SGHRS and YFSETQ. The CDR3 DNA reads TGCGCCAGCAGCTTCGAGACTAAAACCGGGGAGCTGTTTTTT. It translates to CASSFETKTGELFF.

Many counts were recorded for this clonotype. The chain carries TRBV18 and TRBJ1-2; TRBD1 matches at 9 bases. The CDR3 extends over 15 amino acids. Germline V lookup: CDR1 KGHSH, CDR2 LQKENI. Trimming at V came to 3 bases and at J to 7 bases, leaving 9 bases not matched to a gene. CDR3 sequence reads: CASSPDRGTIGGYTF. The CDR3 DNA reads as TGTGCCAGCTCACCCGACAGGGGGACAATCGGTGGCTACACCTTC. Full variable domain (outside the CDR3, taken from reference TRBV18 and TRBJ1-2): NAGVMQNPRHLVRRRGQEARLRCSPMKGHSHVYWYRQLPEEGLKFMVYLQKENIIDESGMPKERFSAEFPKEGPSILRIQQVVRGDSAAYFCASSPDRGTIGGYTFGSGTRLTVV.

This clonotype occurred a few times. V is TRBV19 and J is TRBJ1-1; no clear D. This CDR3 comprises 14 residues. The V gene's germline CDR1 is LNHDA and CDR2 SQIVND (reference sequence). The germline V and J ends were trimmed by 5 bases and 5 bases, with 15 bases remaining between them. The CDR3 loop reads CASSPPKGLTEAFF. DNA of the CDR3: TGTGCCAGTAGTCCCCCGAAGGGTTTAACTGAAGCTTTCTTT.

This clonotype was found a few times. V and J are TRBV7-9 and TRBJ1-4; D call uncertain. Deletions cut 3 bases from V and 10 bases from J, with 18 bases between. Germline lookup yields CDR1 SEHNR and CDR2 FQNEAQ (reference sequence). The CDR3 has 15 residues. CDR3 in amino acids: CASSFRARRYGKLFF. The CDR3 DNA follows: TGTGCCAGCAGCTTTCGGGCAAGGAGATATGGAAAACTGTTTTTT.

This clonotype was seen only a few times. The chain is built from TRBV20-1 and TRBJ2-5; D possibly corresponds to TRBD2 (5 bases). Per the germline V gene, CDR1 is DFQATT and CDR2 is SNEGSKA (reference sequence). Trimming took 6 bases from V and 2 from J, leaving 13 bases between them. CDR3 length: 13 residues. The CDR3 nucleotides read TGCAGTGCGAGGAGGAAATTTCAAGAGACCCAGTACTTC. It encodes CSARRKFQETQYF.

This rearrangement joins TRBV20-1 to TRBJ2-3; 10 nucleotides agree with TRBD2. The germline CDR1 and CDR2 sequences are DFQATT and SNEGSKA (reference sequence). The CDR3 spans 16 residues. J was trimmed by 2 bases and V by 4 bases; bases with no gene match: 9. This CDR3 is CSAKGPGLAPTDTQYF. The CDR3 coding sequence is TGCAGTGCTAAGGGCCCGGGACTAGCGCCCACAGATACGCAGTATTTT.

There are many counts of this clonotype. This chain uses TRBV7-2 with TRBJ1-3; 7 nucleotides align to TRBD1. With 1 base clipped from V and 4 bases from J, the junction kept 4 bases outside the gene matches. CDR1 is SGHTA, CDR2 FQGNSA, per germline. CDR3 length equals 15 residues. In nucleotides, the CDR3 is TGTGCCAGCAGCTTAGAACCGGGACAGGGAAACACCATATATTTT. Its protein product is CASSLEPGQGNTIYF.

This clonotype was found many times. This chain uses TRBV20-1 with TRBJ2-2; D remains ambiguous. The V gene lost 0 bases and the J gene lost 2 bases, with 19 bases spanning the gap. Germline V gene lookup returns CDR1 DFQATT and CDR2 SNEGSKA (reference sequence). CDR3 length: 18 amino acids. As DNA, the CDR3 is TGCAGTGCTAGAGACATTGGGAATGCGATACCCAACACCGGGGAGCTGTTTTTT. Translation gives CSARDIGNAIPNTGELFF.

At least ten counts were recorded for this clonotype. In DNA, the CDR3 is TGTGCCAGCAGTATAGGGACAGCGAACAATGAGCAGTTCTTC. Translating gives CASSIGTANNEQFF. This rearrangement joins TRBV7-3 to TRBJ2-1; 7 bases are shared with TRBD1. The CDR3 length is 14 residues. The V gene's germline CDR1 is SGHTA and CDR2 FQGTGA. Unmatched junction bases numbered 7, after V lost 6 bases and J lost 5 bases.